Below are 20 T cell receptor beta chains sequenced from a single sample in a study of tumor-infiltrating lymphocytes in primary liver carcinoma. Using a constant-region primer together with ProtoScript II reverse transcriptase, TCR beta cDNA was made from roughly 540 ng of total RNA. Library construction for TCR beta comprised three nested multiplex PCR rounds performed with slightly modified ARM-PCR. TRBV1-TRBV30 forward and Cbeta reverse primers drove the first two roughly 10-cycle rounds. TCRdb re-called the multiplex PCR reads through MiXCR, storing one row per CDR3 protein. The sample includes approximately 310,000 distinct CDR3 sequences, 65% seen only once; the top ten take roughly 8.6%. Blood RNA originated from unsorted whole blood, with germline DNA additionally extracted. Sequences were obtained from peripheral blood. These receptors were taken from a man aged 35 to 55 with primary liver carcinoma and hepatitis B virus infection.

As to this clonotype: This may come from a read error, since a much larger clone is one base off. The V and J genes are TRBV5-1 and TRBJ1-1; D possibly corresponds to TRBD1 (6 bases). The CDR3 contains 15 residues. Trimming took off 0 bases at V and 2 bases at J, with 11 bases between the two ends. Germline V gene lookup returns CDR1 SGHRS and CDR2 YFSETQ. This chain's CDR3 is CASSLAGTRNTEAFF. CDR3 DNA: TGCGCCAGCAGCTTGGCAGGGACAAGAAACACTGAAGCTTTCTTT.

As concerns this clonotype: Since a much larger clone is just one base distant, this may be a read error. The chain uses TRBV10-3 and TRBJ2-7; no clear D. V dropped 3 bases and J dropped 8 bases, with 20 bases sitting between them. This CDR3 contains 15 residues. Germline V gene lookup returns CDR1 ENHRY and CDR2 SYGVKD. DNA for the CDR3: TGTGCCATCAGTGACTCGGTCGGCAGTGCCGACAAGCAGTACTTC. This codes for CAISDSVGSADKQYF.

This clonotype showed up just once. A clone one base away is much larger, so this may be a read error. The J gene is TRBJ2-1, the V gene TRBV6-1; TRBD2 matches 8 bases. Germline CDR1 MNHNS, CDR2 SASEGT. V trimming: 6 bases; J trimming: 0 bases; junction bases outside the gene matches: 16. The CDR3 extends over 19 amino acids. The CDR3 sequence: CASRAGSGSKIYSYNEQFF. For the CDR3, the DNA is TGTGCCAGCAGAGCGGGGAGCGGGAGTAAGATATACTCCTACAATGAGCAGTTCTTC.

As concerns this clonotype: It may be a read error: a sequence one base away is much more abundant. V usage is TRBV6-5 and J usage is TRBJ2-2, with D possibly being TRBD2 (5 bases). Germline V lookup: CDR1 MNHEY, CDR2 SVGAGI. The CDR3 runs 16 residues. Trimming removed 6 bases at V and 7 bases at J, with 21 bases between. The CDR3 coding sequence is TGTGCCAGCAGACCGTCCCGGACTCGAAGAGGCGGGGAGCTGTTTTTT. This encodes CASRPSRTRRGGELFF.

Concerning this clonotype: No conserved phenylalanine or tryptophan is present at the end of the CDR3, so a read error is the likely explanation. The chain links TRBV5-4 to TRBJ2-5, with D possibly matching TRBD2 (6 bases). V lost 4 bases and J 3 bases, leaving 16 bases between the germline ends. Germline V gene lookup returns CDR1 SGHNT and CDR2 YYREEE (reference sequence). This CDR3 has 15 residues. In nucleotides, the CDR3 is TGTGCCAGCAGCCCTGTGGGTAGCGGAAAAGAGACCCAGTACTAC. Translating it yields CASSPVGSGKETQYY.

The J gene is TRBJ2-5, the V gene TRBV29-1; the D is unclear. The CDR3 covers 11 residues. V was clipped by 7 bases and J by 5 bases, with 11 bases between them. Germline V CDR1 and CDR2: SQVTM, ANQGSEA. CDR3 region: CSAAGVETQYF. The DNA for the CDR3 is TGCAGCGCTGCTGGGGTGGAGACCCAGTACTTC.

V gene TRBV7-6 combines with J gene TRBJ2-5, with D uncertain. The CDR3 is made up of 14 amino acids. Trimming stripped 1 base from V and 5 bases from J, with 11 bases between. Germline values: CDR1 SGHVS, CDR2 FNYEAQ. CDR3 protein: CASSLEIGPETQYF. The DNA of the CDR3 is TGTGCCAGCAGCTTAGAGATAGGACCGGAGACCCAGTACTTC. The full variable domain, with the rest looked up from reference TRBV7-6 and TRBJ2-5, is GAGVSQSPRYKVTKRGQDVALRCDPISGHVSLYWYRQALGQGPEFLTYFNYEAQQDKSGLPNDRFSAERPEGSISTLTIQRTEQRDSAMYRCASSLEIGPETQYFGPGTRLLVL.

Concerning this clonotype itself: A much larger clone sits a single nucleotide away, making a read error possible. The chain has TRBV6-2 or TRBV6-3 and TRBJ2-7; the match to TRBD1 covers 9 bases. V shed 6 bases, J shed 1 base, and the junction held 4 bases outside the gene matches. Germline values: CDR1 MNHEY, CDR2 SVGEGT. This CDR3 is 14 amino acids long. CDR3 loop: CASRRTGVSYEQYF. The CDR3 DNA sequence: TGTGCCAGCAGACGGACAGGGGTTTCCTACGAGCAGTACTTC.

This rearrangement joins TRBV20-1 to TRBJ2-7, with D unresolved. Germline CDR1 reads DFQATT; CDR2 reads SNEGSKA (reference sequence). The CDR3 runs to 13 residues. Trimming cost V 3 bases and J 2 bases, with 11 bases left between them. DNA of the CDR3: TGCAGTGCTAGTCGAGTTACAACCTACGAGCAGTACTTC. It codes for CSASRVTTYEQYF.

As for this clonotype: A read error may produce the germline difference seen at one junction end. The chain couples TRBV29-1 to TRBJ2-1; D remains unclear. CDR1 SQVTM and CDR2 ANQGSEA come from the germline V gene. The CDR3 is 13 amino acids. CDR3 residues: CSVVGWRGNGQFF. In DNA form, the CDR3 reads TGCAGCGTTGTTGGATGGAGAGGCAATGGGCAGTTCTTC.

Remarks on this clonotype: It may be a read error: a sequence one base away is much more abundant. The chain joins TRBV12-3 or TRBV12-4 to TRBJ1-2; unclear D gene. This CDR3 comprises 13 residues. Trimming stripped 7 bases from V and 4 bases from J, with 13 bases between. CDR3 sequence (DNA): TGTGCCAGCACCGTCGCGCACTTCTATGGCTACACCTTC. It yields the protein CASTVAHFYGYTF.

A few counts support this clonotype. The J gene is TRBJ1-5, the V gene TRBV6-6; D is ambiguous. This CDR3 region has 18 residues. V lost 5 bases, J lost 4 bases, and 24 bases lay in between. CDR1 MNHNY and CDR2 SVGAGI come from the germline V gene (reference sequence). In DNA form, the CDR3 reads TGTGCCAGCAGTAATCTATTAAGGGCTCTTCGGCGGAATCAGCCCCAGCATTTT. Translation gives CASSNLLRALRRNQPQHF.

For this clonotype: The missing conserved phenylalanine or tryptophan at the end of this CDR3 makes a read error likely. The gene calls are TRBV5-4 and TRBJ2-1; 12 bases map to TRBD2. This CDR3 spans 16 amino acids. Unmatched junction bases numbered 4, after V lost 1 base and J lost 5 bases. From germline, CDR1 is SGHNT and CDR2 YYREEE (reference sequence). For the CDR3, the DNA is TGTGCCAGCAGCTTGTGGACTAGCGGGGCAGACAATGAGCAGTTCTTA. Its translation: CASSLWTSGADNEQFL.

A remark on this clonotype: This may be a read error, as it is one base from a much larger clone. V is TRBV6-5 and J is TRBJ2-3, with TRBD2 matching over 8 bases. In germline, CDR1 is MNHEY, CDR2 SVGAGI. CDR3 size: 15 residues. The CDR3 nucleotides read TGTGCCAGCAGCCCACGGGCGGGAGGTACAGAAACGCAGTATTTT. It translates to CASSPRAGGTETQYF.

This clonotype was counted many times. The V call is TRBV12-3 or TRBV12-4, the J call TRBJ2-1; unclear D gene. V gave up 3 bases and J gave up 10 bases, with 7 bases separating them. CDR3 length: 11 amino acids. This CDR3 is CASSLIGEQFF. CDR3 sequence (DNA): TGTGCCAGCAGTTTGATAGGGGAGCAGTTCTTC.

A remark on this clonotype: A read error may explain this, as a much larger clone is one base away. The CDR3 protein is CASGTGVEQIF. CDR3 bases: TGTGCCAGCGGGACAGGAGTGGAGCAGATCTTC. V gene TRBV6-6 combines with J gene TRBJ2-1; 8 bases fit TRBD1. The CDR3 is 11 residues long. The germline gives CDR1 MNHNY, CDR2 SVGAGI (reference sequence).

The rearrangement uses TRBV5-1 and TRBJ2-5; no reliable D call. Trimming took 3 bases from V and 1 from J, leaving 10 bases between them. The CDR3 contains 14 residues. CDR1 is SGHRS and CDR2 is YFSETQ in the germline V gene. CDR3 coding DNA: TGCGCCAGCAGCTGGGTCGGCCTCCAAGAGACCCAGTACTTC. Amino acid sequence: CASSWVGLQETQYF. Together with reference TRBV5-1 and TRBJ2-5, the CDR3 gives the full variable domain: KAGVTQTPRYLIKTRGQQVTLSCSPISGHRSVSWYQQTPGQGLQFLFEYFSETQRNKGNFPGRFSGRQFSNSRSEMNVSTLELGDSALYLCASSWVGLQETQYFGPGTRLLVL.

Remarks on this clonotype: The junction and the germline gene differ at one end; a read error may be behind it. This chain links TRBV11-2 with TRBJ2-3; D may be TRBD2 (5 bases). CDR1 SGHAT and CDR2 FQNNGV come from the germline V gene. This CDR3 region has 14 residues. For the CDR3, the DNA is TGTGCCAGCAGCTTTAGCGCAAGCACAGACACGCGGTATTTT. Its translation: CASSFSASTDTRYF.

This clonotype was detected only a few times. The V call is TRBV7-9, the J call TRBJ2-2, with 10 bases lining up with TRBD2. Germline V gene data show CDR1 as SEHNR and CDR2 as FQNEAQ (reference sequence). The CDR3 has 14 amino acids. Trimming took 6 bases from V and 4 from J; bases not matched to a gene: 2. The CDR3: CASRLAGVTGELFF. CDR3 DNA: TGTGCCAGCAGGCTAGCGGGAGTCACCGGGGAGCTGTTTTTT.

Turning to this clonotype: This could be a read error, since a much larger clone is one nucleotide away. The CDR3 sequence is CASTSGSSNEQFF. Written as DNA, the CDR3 is TGTGCCAGCACCAGCGGGAGTTCCAATGAGCAGTTCTTC. The chain links TRBV6-6 to TRBJ2-1; the match to TRBD2 covers 8 bases. Trimming cost V 7 bases and J 6 bases; bases outside gene matches: 5. Germline V gene lookup returns CDR1 MNHNY and CDR2 SVGAGI (reference sequence). The CDR3 consists of 13 residues.